Shown below are 18 T cell receptor beta chains from a single sample sequenced in a study of post-analysis software for immune sequencing data. Their cognate antigens are unknown. cDNA libraries for TCR beta contained unique molecular identifiers. TCRdb reprocessed the PCR reads via MiXCR and lists one record per CDR3 protein. Of hundreds of thousands of distinct CDR3 sequences listed, less than 40% are singletons. Findings of the study overall: Higher frequency in patients than in controls was seen for about five TRBV segments, with TRBV5-6, TRBV5-1 and TRBV20-1 among them.

Sequencing used blood. The receptors here all came from a girl aged 5 to 17 with multiple sclerosis.

In regard to this clonotype: A much larger clone is a single base away; this may be a read error. The genes are TRBV24-1 and TRBJ2-1; TRBD1 matches 12 bases. The CDR3 runs to 16 residues. The germline V gene encodes CDR1 KGHDR and CDR2 SFDVKD. V lost 7 bases and J lost 8; bases outside the gene matches: 11. The CDR3 here is CATRPSGGTGGDEQFF. The CDR3 DNA is TGTGCCACCAGACCCTCCGGGGGGACAGGGGGCGATGAGCAGTTCTTC.

There are many counts of this clonotype. This chain connects TRBV5-1 to TRBJ2-1; tentatively, D is TRBD1 or TRBD2 (5 bases each). The germline gives CDR1 SGHRS, CDR2 YFSETQ. V shed 5 bases and J shed 6 bases, with 21 bases lying between them. CDR3 length: 16 residues. The CDR3 spells CASRGTGRLSSNEQFF. CDR3 coding DNA: TGCGCCAGCAGGGGGACGGGGCGTCTTTCATCCAATGAGCAGTTCTTC.

This clonotype was observed at least ten times. CDR3 sequence: CASSTYQSGRGDTQYF. For the CDR3, the DNA is TGCGCCAGCAGTACCTACCAGTCGGGTCGTGGAGATACGCAGTATTTT. The genes are TRBV5-1 and TRBJ2-3; no definite D call. The CDR3 sequence is 16 residues long. Germline CDR1 is SGHRS and CDR2 is YFSETQ. Trimming stripped 5 bases from V and 5 bases from J, with 21 bases between.

The table lists this clonotype with many counts. The CDR3 loop reads CASSWHSDTFGYTF. The CDR3, as DNA: TGTGCCAGCAGTTGGCATTCGGACACCTTCGGCTACACCTTC. V gene TRBV12-3 or TRBV12-4 combines with J gene TRBJ1-2, with a weak D call TRBD1 (5 bases). V lost 4 bases, J lost 8 bases, and 17 bases lay in between. The CDR3 extends over 14 amino acids.

This clonotype was seen a few times. A much larger clonotype is one base distant, so this may be a read error. The rearrangement joins TRBV7-7 to TRBJ2-5, with no clear D. CDR1 SSHAT and CDR2 FNYEAQ come from the germline V gene (reference sequence). The CDR3 is 12 residues long. CDR3 loop: CAGSLGRETQYF. The CDR3 nucleotides read TGTGCCGGCAGCTTAGGCAGAGAGACCCAGTACTTC.

The chain couples TRBV29-1 to TRBJ2-5; 13 nucleotides agree with TRBD2. The junction had 13 bases not matched to a gene; V was cut back by 7 bases and J by 5 bases. The CDR3 spans 16 residues. Germline CDR1 SQVTM, CDR2 ANQGSEA. The CDR3 DNA reads TGCAGCGCCCATGGCCCCGGACTAGCGGGAGTGGAGACCCAGTACTTC. Protein sequence: CSAHGPGLAGVETQYF. The full variable domain, in which reference TRBV29-1 and TRBJ2-5 provide the parts outside the CDR3, is SAVISQKPSRDICQRGTSLTIQCQVDSQVTMMFWYRQQPGQSLTLIATANQGSEATYESGFVIDKFPISRPNLTFSTLTVSNMSPEDSSIYLCSAHGPGLAGVETQYFGPGTRLLVL.

This chain joins TRBV7-9 and TRBJ1-3; D gene unclear. Germline V gene data show CDR1 as SEHNR and CDR2 as FQNEAQ (reference sequence). The V gene lost 0 bases and the J gene lost 8 bases, with 2 bases spanning the gap. The CDR3 length is 11 residues. The CDR3 loop reads CASSLADTIYF. CDR3 nucleotides: TGTGCCAGCAGCTTAGCGGACACCATATATTTT.

This clonotype was seen repeatedly, ten times or more. The chain couples TRBV12-3 or TRBV12-4 to TRBJ2-1, with D maybe TRBD2 (5 bases). CDR3 size: 14 residues. Trimming removed 1 base at V and 9 bases at J, with 13 bases between. The CDR3 is CASSLVAERIEQFF. As DNA, the CDR3 is TGTGCCAGCAGTTTAGTGGCCGAGCGGATTGAGCAGTTCTTC.

This clonotype appeared many times. The V call is TRBV24-1, the J call TRBJ2-1, with 8 bases that match TRBD2. The CDR3 totals 13 residues. The ends lost 4 bases at V and 10 bases at J; junction bases unmatched: 5. Looked up from germline, CDR1 is KGHDR and CDR2 is SFDVKD. As DNA, the CDR3 is TGTGCCACCAGTGAACGACTAGCGAGAGAGCAGTTCTTC. Amino acids: CATSERLAREQFF.

Many counts were recorded for this clonotype. The chain combines TRBV20-1 with TRBJ1-2; tentative D call: TRBD1 (6 bases). Germline V gene sequence: CDR1 DFQATT, CDR2 SNEGSKA (reference sequence). This CDR3 region has 15 residues. Trimming cost V 2 bases and J 4 bases, with 17 bases left between them. The CDR3 nucleotides are TGCAGTGCTAGACCAGGGGTAGGGGCCATCTATGGCTACACCTTC. This sequence encodes CSARPGVGAIYGYTF.

V and J are TRBV12-3 or TRBV12-4 and TRBJ1-6, with a weak D call TRBD1 (6 bases). The CDR3 extends over 14 amino acids. Trimming stripped 5 bases from V and 6 bases from J, with 11 bases between. The CDR3 spells CASSPTGSNSPLHF. In DNA form, the CDR3 reads TGTGCCAGCAGTCCTACAGGGAGTAATTCACCCCTCCACTTT.

There are a few counts of this clonotype. The chain joins TRBV6-1 to TRBJ2-4, with 8 bases that match TRBD2. The CDR3 totals 13 residues. V trimming: 6 bases; J trimming: 13 bases; junction bases outside the gene matches: 11. The germline CDR1 and CDR2 sequences are MNHNS and SASEGT. CDR3 DNA sequence: TGTGCCAGCAGGGAGACGGACGGGGGGGAGCAGTACTTC. Translating gives CASRETDGGEQYF.

Points on this clonotype: Just one base apart from a much larger clone, this may be a read error. V usage is TRBV12-3 or TRBV12-4 and J usage is TRBJ1-5, with TRBD1 as a possible D gene (6 bases). The CDR3 has 15 amino acids. V lost 3 bases and J lost 6, with 15 bases in between. CDR3 loop: CASSFGQNLSQPQHF. As DNA, the CDR3 is TGTGCCAGCAGTTTTGGACAGAATTTAAGTCAGCCCCAGCATTTT.

Ten or more counts support this clonotype. The V call is TRBV11-2, the J call TRBJ2-1; the match to TRBD2 covers 13 bases. V gave up 6 bases and J gave up 5 bases; unmatched junction bases: 1. This CDR3 comprises 14 residues. Germline CDR1 and CDR2: SGHAT and FQNNGV. The CDR3 loop reads CASRGLAGHNEQFF. For the CDR3, the DNA is TGTGCCAGCAGGGGACTAGCGGGACACAATGAGCAGTTCTTC.

In this sample, this clonotype turned up many times. The chain uses TRBV6-5 and TRBJ2-1; D might be TRBD1 (6 bases). Trimming stripped 6 bases from V and 12 bases from J, with 12 bases between. The CDR3 spans 11 residues. Germline CDR1 and CDR2: MNHEY and SVGAGI. CDR3 loop: CASRQGQGQFF. CDR3 in DNA: TGTGCCAGCAGGCAGGGGCAGGGGCAGTTCTTC.

A remark on this clonotype: A much larger clone differs from this one at a single base, so this may be a read error. The J gene is TRBJ2-5, the V gene TRBV5-1; no clear D gene. CDR1 and CDR2 (germline): SGHRS, YFSETQ. The V end lost 7 bases, the J end lost 2 bases, and 15 bases lay between the germline ends. CDR3 length equals 14 residues. In DNA, the CDR3 is TGCGCCAGCGGAGCTCGCGGCGCACAAGAGACCCAGTACTTC. Residues: CASGARGAQETQYF.

This clonotype appeared many times. V gene TRBV5-1 combines with J gene TRBJ1-5; 7 bases map to TRBD1. Germline CDR1 reads SGHRS; CDR2 reads YFSETQ. The J segment lost 4 bases and the V segment lost 4 bases, leaving 5 bases of the junction unmatched. The CDR3 sequence is 14 residues long. In nucleotides, the CDR3 is TGCGCCAGCAGCCCAGGGACAGCTAATCAGCCCCAGCATTTT. It encodes CASSPGTANQPQHF.

This clonotype was counted ten times or more. The rearrangement links TRBV5-1 to TRBJ2-1, with 7 bases identical to TRBD1. This CDR3 has 14 amino acids. V gave up 1 base and J gave up 5 bases; unmatched junction bases: 3. Germline V gene data show CDR1 as SGHRS and CDR2 as YFSETQ. The CDR3 sequence is CASSLFTGDNEQFF. For the CDR3, the DNA is TGCGCCAGCAGCTTGTTCACAGGGGACAATGAGCAGTTCTTC.